These 19 T cell receptor beta chains share one sample of origin, sequenced in a study of blood T cells in healthy people across ages. With a J-beta primer mix and a sample-barcoded 5' primer, a second PCR ran roughly 6 to 11 cycles. TCRdb used MiXCR to reprocess the 5' RACE reads, holding one entry per CDR3 protein. The table has roughly 900,000 distinct CDR3 sequences, 25% to 30% seen once. The sequenced material came from blood. The origin of the receptors is a woman older than 75 in good health.

This clonotype showed up many times. This rearrangement joins TRBV2 to TRBJ1-4; 7 bases match TRBD1. The CDR3 contains 16 residues. The V gene's germline CDR1 is SNHLY and CDR2 FYNNEI. With 1 base clipped from V and 4 bases from J, the junction kept 6 bases outside the gene matches. The CDR3 sequence is CASSEDVNRGNEKLFF. The CDR3 nucleotides read TGTGCCAGCAGTGAAGACGTTAACAGGGGTAATGAAAAACTGTTTTTT.

With respect to this clonotype: A read error may explain this, as a much larger clone is one base away. The V and J genes are TRBV7-2 and TRBJ2-1; 9 bases fit TRBD1. The J call is doubtful: the DNA matches TRBJ2-7 better. The CDR3 has 15 residues. CDR1 SGHTA and CDR2 FQGNSA come from the germline V gene. The CDR3 is CASSPGTGTYNEQYF. The CDR3 bases are TGTGCCAGCAGCCCCGGGACAGGGACCTACAATGAGCAGTACTTC.

The genes are TRBV28 and TRBJ2-5, with a tentative D call TRBD2 (6 bases). The J call may be faulty, since TRBJ2-7 better matches the DNA end. The germline CDR1 and CDR2 sequences are MDHEN and SYDVKM. The CDR3 covers 14 residues. CDR3 nucleotide sequence: TGTGCCAGCAGGGAGGGACTTCACTTCTACGAGCAGTACTTC. Encoded protein: CASREGLHFYEQYF.

The chain carries TRBV3-1 and TRBJ2-3, with 11 bases lining up with TRBD2. Germline loops: CDR1 LGHDT, CDR2 YNNKEL (reference sequence). The junction had 4 bases not matched to a gene; V was cut back by 2 bases and J by 3 bases. The CDR3 loop spans 16 amino acids. The CDR3 reads CASSQHSGGATDTQYF. CDR3 nucleotides: TGTGCCAGCAGCCAACATAGCGGGGGGGCGACAGATACGCAGTATTTT.

This clonotype appeared many times. This chain uses TRBV27 with TRBJ1-2, with D possibly TRBD1 on 6 matching bases. This CDR3 spans 15 amino acids. Germline values: CDR1 MNHEY, CDR2 SMNVEV (reference sequence). Trimming pared 7 bases from V and 6 bases from J, leaving 21 bases between. CDR3 loop: CASTAGGPARDGYTF. The CDR3, as DNA: TGTGCCAGCACCGCGGGGGGGCCTGCCAGGGATGGCTACACCTTC.

This clonotype was seen many times. V usage is TRBV7-9 and J usage is TRBJ1-2; D perhaps matches TRBD1 (6 bases). From germline, CDR1 is SEHNR and CDR2 FQNEAQ (reference sequence). The CDR3 extends over 13 amino acids. V lost 3 bases and J lost 6, with 11 bases in between. CDR3 sequence: CASSFEGGDGYTF. CDR3 nucleotides: TGTGCCAGCAGCTTCGAAGGGGGGGATGGCTACACCTTC.

The chain employs TRBV3-1 and TRBJ1-5; 8 bases agree with TRBD1. V lost 3 bases, J lost 3 bases, and 4 bases stayed unmatched. Germline lookup yields CDR1 LGHDT and CDR2 YNNKEL (reference sequence). This CDR3 spans 15 amino acids. The CDR3: CASSQTRGHNQPQHF. The CDR3 nucleotides are TGTGCCAGCAGCCAGACCAGGGGGCACAATCAGCCCCAGCATTTT.

The chain couples TRBV6-2 or TRBV6-3 to TRBJ2-1; D is ambiguous. CDR3 length equals 11 residues. CDR1 is MNHEY, CDR2 SVGEGT, per germline. Trimming stripped 6 bases from V and 13 bases from J, with 13 bases between. The CDR3, as DNA: TGTGCCAGCAGCAAGGTAGAGACCCAGTTCTTC. It translates to CASSKVETQFF.

The chain carries TRBV28 and TRBJ2-2, with 14 bases lining up with TRBD2. Germline lookup yields CDR1 MDHEN and CDR2 SYDVKM. The V segment lost 6 bases and the J segment 5 bases; nucleotides outside the gene matches: 5. The CDR3 contains 16 residues. The CDR3 loop is CASREGLAGGTGELFF. CDR3 DNA: TGTGCCAGCAGGGAAGGACTAGCGGGGGGAACCGGGGAGCTGTTTTTT.

There are many counts of this clonotype. This chain uses TRBV5-5 with TRBJ1-5, with unresolved D. Germline values: CDR1 SGHKS, CDR2 YYEKEE (reference sequence). The CDR3 has 15 amino acids. With 4 bases removed from V and 3 bases from J, the gap between germline ends came to 14 bases. CDR3 sequence (DNA): TGTGCCAGCAGCCCGAGAGGAGGGAACAATCAGCCCCAGCATTTT. This translates into CASSPRGGNNQPQHF.

This clonotype was found a few times. This chain uses TRBV19 with TRBJ1-6; D gene unclear. Germline CDR1 LNHDA, CDR2 SQIVND (reference sequence). V gave up 4 bases and J gave up 9 bases, with 22 bases separating them. This CDR3 spans 17 amino acids. CDR3 in DNA: TGTGCCAGTAGTAGGGGAGGCAGTTCGTACTCTACTTCACCCCTCCACTTT. It yields the protein CASSRGGSSYSTSPLHF.

This clonotype came up many times. V usage is TRBV20-1 and J usage is TRBJ2-3; D perhaps matches TRBD1 (6 bases). CDR3 length: 14 residues. Germline CDR1 reads DFQATT; CDR2 reads SNEGSKA (reference sequence). Deletions cut 3 bases from V and 7 bases from J, with 17 bases between. The CDR3 nucleotides are TGCAGTGCTAGTCCACTGGGAAGGGGGAATACGCAGTATTTT. It yields the protein CSASPLGRGNTQYF.

This clonotype was observed at least ten times. The chain uses TRBV7-2 and TRBJ2-6, with D possibly called TRBD1 or TRBD2 (5 bases each). V lost 2 bases and J 2 bases, leaving 7 bases between the germline ends. CDR1 and CDR2 (germline): SGHTA, FQGNSA. The length of the CDR3 is 15 residues. Here the CDR3 reads CASSLMGAGANVLTF. The CDR3, as DNA: TGTGCCAGCAGCTTAATGGGGGCTGGGGCCAACGTCCTGACTTTC.

This clonotype was seen many times. This chain links TRBV5-1 with TRBJ2-3, with D maybe TRBD1 (6 bases). The germline V and J ends were trimmed by 4 bases and 5 bases, with 11 bases remaining between them. The V gene's germline CDR1 is SGHRS and CDR2 YFSETQ. This CDR3 is 13 amino acids long. The CDR3 region has the DNA TGCGCCAGCAGCCAGGGACACAGAGATACGCAGTATTTT. It specifies CASSQGHRDTQYF.

The chain joins TRBV3-1 to TRBJ1-6, with D perhaps matching TRBD1 (6 bases). With 0 bases removed from V and 4 bases from J, the gap between germline ends came to 13 bases. The CDR3 has 17 residues. Germline assignment: CDR1 LGHDT and CDR2 YNNKEL (reference sequence). As DNA, the CDR3 is TGTGCCAGCAGCCAAGATCGCCCAGGGGTATATAATTCACCCCTCCACTTT. As protein: CASSQDRPGVYNSPLHF.

Note on this clonotype: A much more abundant neighbour one base away suggests this may be a read error. V and J are TRBV20-1 and TRBJ2-7; 12 bases are shared with TRBD2. Per germline, CDR1 DFQATT and CDR2 SNEGSKA (reference sequence). The CDR3 runs to 14 residues. The CDR3 region is CGAVRLAGEYEQYF. CDR3 DNA: TGCGGTGCTGTTCGACTAGCGGGGGAGTACGAGCAGTACTTC.

In regard to this clonotype: This may be a read error: a much more frequent sequence differs by one nucleotide. V is TRBV5-1 and J is TRBJ1-1; D not resolved. V was pared by 2 bases and J by 4 bases, with 12 bases between. CDR1 and CDR2 (germline): SGHRS, YFSETQ. The CDR3 spans 14 residues. This chain's CDR3 is CASSLQRLFTEAFF. DNA for the CDR3: TGCGCCAGCAGCTTACAGAGGCTATTCACTGAAGCTTTCTTT.

The gene calls are TRBV7-2 and TRBJ2-3; 7 bases are shared with TRBD2. Germline V lookup: CDR1 SGHTA, CDR2 FQGNSA. This CDR3 spans 14 amino acids. J gave up 4 bases and V 5 bases, and 6 bases lay outside the gene matches. The CDR3 nucleotides are TGTGCCAGCAGCACCGGACTAGTATCAGATACGCAGTATTTT. As protein: CASSTGLVSDTQYF.

Turning to this clonotype: One end of the junction does not line up with germline, which may come from a read error. The chain is built from TRBV11-2 and TRBJ1-6, with no clear D. CDR3 size: 13 residues. Germline assignment: CDR1 SGHAT and CDR2 FQNNGV. The DNA for the CDR3 is TGTGCCAGCAGCTTAGGAAATAGGTCACCCCCCCACTTT. As protein: CASSLGNRSPPHF. The complete variable domain, with remaining parts taken from reference TRBV11-2 and TRBJ1-6, reads EAGVAQSPRYKIIEKRQSVAFWCNPISGHATLYWYQQILGQGPKLLIQFQNNGVVDDSQLPKDRFSAERLKGVDSTLKIQPAKLEDSAVYLCASSLGNRSPPHFGNGTRLTVT.